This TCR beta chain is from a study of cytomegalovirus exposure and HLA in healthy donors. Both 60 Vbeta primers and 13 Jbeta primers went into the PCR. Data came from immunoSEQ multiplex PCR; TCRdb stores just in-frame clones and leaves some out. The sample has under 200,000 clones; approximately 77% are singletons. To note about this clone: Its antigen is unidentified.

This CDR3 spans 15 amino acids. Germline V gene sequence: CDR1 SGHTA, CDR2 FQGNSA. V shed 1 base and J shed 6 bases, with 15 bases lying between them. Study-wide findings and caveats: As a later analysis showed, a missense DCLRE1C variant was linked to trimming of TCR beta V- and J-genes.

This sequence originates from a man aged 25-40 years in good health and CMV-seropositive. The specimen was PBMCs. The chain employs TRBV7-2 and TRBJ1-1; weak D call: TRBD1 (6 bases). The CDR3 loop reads CASSLEGDTGSEAFF. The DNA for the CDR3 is TGTGCCAGCAGCTTAGAGGGGGACACGGGTTCTGAAGCTTTCTTT.